This entry describes one T cell receptor beta chain. Its specificity is not known. The data were taken from a study of regulatory and conventional T cells in RAG deficiency. Whole-study results and caveats: Other subsets showed about 10-fold reductions, but Treg unique TCR beta sequences fell approximately 90-fold in these patients. Shannon entropy was markedly lower and Simpson indices higher in RAG-deficient patients than control T-cell subsets. Omenn patients showed >85% Treg-Tconv overlap and shorter CDR3 lengths.

CDR1 is SGHNT and CDR2 is YYREEE in the germline V gene (reference sequence). Unmatched junction bases numbered 2, after V lost 3 bases and J lost 2 bases. The CDR3 is made up of 14 amino acids. Data came from immunoSEQ multiplex PCR; TCRdb stores just in-frame clones and leaves some out. The data show 10,000 or so clones, with roughly 94% seen just once and less than 1.5% held by the top ten. The sorted regulatory T cells were CD4+, CD25-high and CD127-low, with genomic DNA sequenced. A further study also used this sample, focusing on regulatory T cells. From that study: The primer mix had 52 TRBV and 13 TRBJ primers.

The rearrangement uses TRBV5-4 and TRBJ2-5, with 9 bases matching TRBD2. This clonotype originated in a human donor in good health. Sequencing was performed on CD127- CD25+ CD4+ Tregs sorted from blood. The CDR3 sequence is CASSSGLAQETQYF. As DNA, the CDR3 is TGTGCCAGCAGCTCCGGACTAGCGCAAGAGACCCAGTACTTC.